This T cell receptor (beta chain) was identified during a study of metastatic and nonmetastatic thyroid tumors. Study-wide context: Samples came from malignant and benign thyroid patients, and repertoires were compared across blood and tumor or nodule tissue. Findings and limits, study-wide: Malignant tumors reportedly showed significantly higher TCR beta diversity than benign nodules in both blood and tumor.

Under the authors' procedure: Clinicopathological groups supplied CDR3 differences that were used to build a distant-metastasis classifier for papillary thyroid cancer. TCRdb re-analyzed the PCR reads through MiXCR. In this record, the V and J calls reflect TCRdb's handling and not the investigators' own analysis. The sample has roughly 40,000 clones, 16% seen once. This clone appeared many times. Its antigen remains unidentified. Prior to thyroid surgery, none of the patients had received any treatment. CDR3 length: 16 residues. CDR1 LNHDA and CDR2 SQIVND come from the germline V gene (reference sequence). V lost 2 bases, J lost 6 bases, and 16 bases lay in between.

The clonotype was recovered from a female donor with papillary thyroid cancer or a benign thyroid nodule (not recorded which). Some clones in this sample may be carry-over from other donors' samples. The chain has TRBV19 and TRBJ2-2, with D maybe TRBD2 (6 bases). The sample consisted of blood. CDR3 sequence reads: CASSIRDGPGAGELFF. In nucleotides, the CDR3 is TGTGCCAGTAGTATACGAGACGGACCGGGGGCCGGGGAGCTGTTTTTT.